Below are 15 T cell receptor beta chains sequenced from a single sample in a study of blood T cell repertoires in COVID-19. The table came from immunoSEQ multiplex PCR; TCRdb's copy has only in-frame clones and leaves some out. Of about 210,000 clones listed, approximately 83% are singletons. The sample was PBMCs or T cells enriched from blood (not recorded which). These receptors were obtained from a middle-aged woman with acute COVID-19.

This sequence joins TRBV25-1 and TRBJ1-1, with 10 nucleotides matching TRBD1. Germline loops: CDR1 MGHDK, CDR2 SYGVNS. J gave up 10 bases and V 9 bases, and 8 bases lay outside the gene matches. This CDR3 has 12 amino acids. The CDR3 coding sequence is TGTGCCAGGTTCCGGGACAGGGGTCGAGCTTTCTTT. It is translated as CARFRDRGRAFF.

This clone has a handful of counts. The junction shows a germline mismatch at one end, possibly a read error. V usage is TRBV24-1 and J usage is TRBJ1-2; 8 bases map to TRBD1. This CDR3 is built from 14 residues. Germline loops: CDR1 KGHDR, CDR2 SFDVKD. CDR3 in DNA: TGTGCCACCAGTGATTCAGGGGGCGACTATGGCCACACCTTC. It encodes CATSDSGGDYGHTF.

This clone was picked up a small number of times. The chain has TRBV9 and TRBJ2-2; TRBD2 aligns across 9 bases. V was clipped by 4 bases and J by 1 base; unmatched bases: 5. Looked up from germline, CDR1 is SGDLS and CDR2 is YYNGEE. The CDR3 length is 16 residues. CDR3 nucleotide sequence: TGTGCCAGCAGCCCACCTAGCGGGATGAACACCGGGGAGCTGTTTTTT. Encoded protein: CASSPPSGMNTGELFF.

The gene calls are TRBV7-9 and TRBJ2-7, with 12 bases matching TRBD1. The V gene end was trimmed by 2 bases and the J gene end by 5 bases; junction bases not matched to a gene: 7. The CDR3 loop spans 16 amino acids. Germline-derived CDR1 and CDR2 are SEHNR and FQNEAQ (reference sequence). The DNA for the CDR3 is TGTGCCAGCAGCTTAAGCCCGGGACAGGGGGCCAACGAGCAGTACTTC. Its protein product is CASSLSPGQGANEQYF.

The CDR3 is CASSKDRTEPGEQYF. CDR3 DNA: TGTGCCAGCAGCAAAGATAGGACAGAGCCGGGAGAGCAGTACTTC. The chain recombines TRBV21-1 with TRBJ2-7; the table's D call, TRBD1, has no DNA check behind it. TRBV21-1 is designated a pseudogene. The CDR3 has 15 residues.

The rearrangement uses TRBV28 and TRBJ1-5; D might be TRBD1 (5 bases). V was shortened by 2 bases and J by 0 bases, with 11 bases between the two germline ends. In germline, CDR1 is MDHEN, CDR2 SYDVKM. This CDR3 comprises 16 residues. The DNA of the CDR3 is TGTGCCAGCAGTTTAGGGGGGATTCATAGCAATCAGCCCCAGCATTTT. This gives the protein CASSLGGIHSNQPQHF. Drawing the rest from reference TRBV28 and TRBJ1-5, the complete variable domain is DVKVTQSSRYLVKRTGEKVFLECVQDMDHENMFWYRQDPGLGLRLIYFSYDVKMKEKGDIPEGYSVSREKKERFSLILESASTNQTSMYLCASSLGGIHSNQPQHFGDGTRLSIL.

This chain connects TRBV18 to TRBJ2-2; tentative D call: TRBD2 (6 bases). The CDR3 has 21 amino acids. The V end lost 5 bases, the J end lost 6 bases, and 34 bases lay between the germline ends. In germline, CDR1 is KGHSH, CDR2 LQKENI. The CDR3 coding sequence is TGTGCCAGCTCAAGAAATCTGGGACTGGGACGTCGGGACTTGGGGGCCGGGGAGCTGTTTTTT. Amino acid sequence: CASSRNLGLGRRDLGAGELFF.

The chain employs TRBV3-1 (or the pseudogene TRBV3-2) and TRBJ2-1; no clear D gene. Germline CDR1 LGHDT, CDR2 YNNKEL (reference sequence). V was cut by 4 bases and J by 2 bases, with 6 bases left in between. This CDR3 is 13 amino acids long. The CDR3 DNA follows: TGTGCCAGCAGCCGCGGTACCTACAATGAGCAGTTCTTC. Its translation: CASSRGTYNEQFF.

This chain links TRBV2 with TRBJ1-3; D perhaps matches TRBD1 (6 bases). V lost 3 bases, J lost 2 bases, and 8 bases lay in between. Germline lookup yields CDR1 SNHLY and CDR2 FYNNEI. The CDR3 spans 14 residues. The CDR3 spells CASSDGDTGNTIYF. The CDR3 nucleotides are TGTGCCAGCAGTGATGGGGACACTGGAAACACCATATATTTT.

V gene TRBV3-1 (or the pseudogene TRBV3-2) combines with J gene TRBJ2-3; 11 bases match TRBD1. From germline, CDR1 is LGHDT and CDR2 YNNKEL (reference sequence). The CDR3 is 18 amino acids. J lost 1 base, V lost 5 bases, and 11 bases had no gene match. The CDR3 DNA follows: TGTGCCAGCAGCGTCCTAAGGCCGGGACAGGGGGGCACAGATACGCAGTATTTT. It specifies CASSVLRPGQGGTDTQYF.

The CDR3 DNA follows: TGCAGCGCCCTTCGGGAGAGTGAGCAGTTCTTC. This codes for CSALRESEQFF. The chain couples TRBV29-1 to TRBJ2-1; D is perhaps TRBD2 (6 bases). Germline CDR1 is SQVTM and CDR2 is ANQGSEA. V dropped 7 bases and J dropped 9 bases, with 13 bases sitting between them. The CDR3 loop spans 11 amino acids.

This clone has at least ten counts. This sequence joins TRBV2 and TRBJ1-2, with D possibly TRBD1 on 6 matching bases. This CDR3 region has 13 residues. Germline assignment: CDR1 SNHLY and CDR2 FYNNEI. V lost 6 bases and J 3 bases, leaving 11 bases between the germline ends. The CDR3 sequence: CASRGGVDYGYTF. The CDR3 nucleotides are TGTGCCAGCAGAGGGGGAGTTGACTATGGCTACACCTTC.

This rearrangement joins TRBV12-3 or TRBV12-4 to TRBJ1-1; D gene uncertain. V dropped 8 bases and J dropped 0 bases, with 10 bases sitting between them. CDR3 length equals 13 residues. DNA of the CDR3: TGTGCCAGCTCCCGCGTGGTGAACACTGAAGCTTTCTTT. Protein product: CASSRVVNTEAFF.

J is TRBJ1-4 and V is TRBV18; TRBD1 matches 8 bases. Germline V gene data show CDR1 as KGHSH and CDR2 as LQKENI. The junction had 11 bases not matched to a gene; V was cut back by 6 bases and J by 5 bases. The CDR3 sequence is 16 residues long. CDR3 nucleotide sequence: TGTGCCAGCTCCCCAGGGGGCTTGTCTCTAAATGAAAAACTGTTTTTT. This sequence encodes CASSPGGLSLNEKLFF.

The V and J genes are TRBV2 and TRBJ2-3; 7 bases align to TRBD2. Germline assignment: CDR1 SNHLY and CDR2 FYNNEI. J lost 7 bases, V lost 6 bases, and 19 bases had no gene match. CDR3 length equals 17 residues. CDR3 protein: CASRLQTAGRGTNTQYF. The CDR3, as DNA: TGTGCCAGCAGGCTCCAAACAGCGGGAAGGGGAACGAATACGCAGTATTTT.